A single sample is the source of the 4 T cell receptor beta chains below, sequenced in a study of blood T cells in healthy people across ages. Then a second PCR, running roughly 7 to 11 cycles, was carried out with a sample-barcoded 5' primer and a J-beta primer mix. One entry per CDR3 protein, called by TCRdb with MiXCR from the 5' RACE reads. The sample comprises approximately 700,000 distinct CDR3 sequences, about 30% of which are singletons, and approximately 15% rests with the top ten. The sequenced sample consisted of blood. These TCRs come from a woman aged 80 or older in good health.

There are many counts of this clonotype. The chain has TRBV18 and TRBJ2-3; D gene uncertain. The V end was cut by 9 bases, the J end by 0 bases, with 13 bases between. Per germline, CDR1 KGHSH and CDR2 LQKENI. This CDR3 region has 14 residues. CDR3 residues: CASKGGASTDTQYF. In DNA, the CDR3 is TGTGCCAGTAAGGGCGGAGCTAGCACAGATACGCAGTATTTT.

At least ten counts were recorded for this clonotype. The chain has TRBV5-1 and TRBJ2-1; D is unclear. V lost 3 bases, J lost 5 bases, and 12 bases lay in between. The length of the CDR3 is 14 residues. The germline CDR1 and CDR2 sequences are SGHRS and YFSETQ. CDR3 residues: CASSWGLEHNEQFF. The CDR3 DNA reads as TGCGCCAGCAGCTGGGGTTTAGAACACAATGAGCAGTTCTTC.

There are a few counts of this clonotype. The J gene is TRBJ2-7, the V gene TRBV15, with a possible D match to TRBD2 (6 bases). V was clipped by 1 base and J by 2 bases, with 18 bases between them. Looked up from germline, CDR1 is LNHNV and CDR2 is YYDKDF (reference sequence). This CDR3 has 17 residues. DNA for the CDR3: TGTGCCACCAGCAGAGTATCCGGAGCGGGCCGGGCCTACGAGCAGTACTTC. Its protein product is CATSRVSGAGRAYEQYF.

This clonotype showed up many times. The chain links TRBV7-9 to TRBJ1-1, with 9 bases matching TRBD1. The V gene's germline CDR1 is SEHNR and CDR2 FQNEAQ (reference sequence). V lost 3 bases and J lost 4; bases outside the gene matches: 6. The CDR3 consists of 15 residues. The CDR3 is CASSFPTGGVTEAFF. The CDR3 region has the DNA TGTGCCAGCAGCTTCCCGACAGGGGGAGTCACTGAAGCTTTCTTT.